This entry lists 25 T cell receptor beta chains sequenced from one sample in a study of CD8+ T cells in alopecia areata. cDNA prepared by RNA extraction and subsequent reverse transcription served as the template for sequencing. Profiling relied on immunoSEQ multiplex PCR, and the TCRdb table lists in-frame clones only, not all of them. The sample lists some 170,000 clones, 65% to 75% occurring once. The source material was CD8+ T cells sorted from blood, sampled at week 0. Receptor source: a human donor with alopecia areata.

V gene TRBV9 combines with J gene TRBJ2-1, with D possibly TRBD2 on 6 matching bases. This CDR3 has 17 amino acids. The germline gives CDR1 SGDLS, CDR2 YYNGEE. V lost 0 bases to trimming and J lost 6 bases, with 19 bases between them. The CDR3 DNA sequence: TGTGCCAGCAGCGTAGGATACCTAGCGCCGCTTGGCAATGAGCAGTTCTTC. Protein sequence: CASSVGYLAPLGNEQFF.

The chain uses TRBV29-1 and TRBJ2-7; D is perhaps TRBD2 (5 bases). V lost 5 bases, J lost 5 bases, and 22 bases lay in between. Germline V gene sequence: CDR1 SQVTM, CDR2 ANQGSEA. This CDR3 contains 15 residues. CDR3 sequence: CSVLGYHGDVDEQYF. As DNA, the CDR3 is TGCAGCGTTCTCGGGTATCACGGGGATGTCGACGAGCAGTACTTC.

This clone appeared once. The chain uses TRBV2 and TRBJ1-2; D uncertain. V lost 6 bases, J lost 0 bases, and 8 bases lay in between. This CDR3 comprises 13 residues. Germline-derived CDR1 and CDR2 are SNHLY and FYNNEI. The CDR3 bases are TGTGCCAGCAGGCGCCATGCTAACTATGGCTACACCTTC. This gives the protein CASRRHANYGYTF.

This clone came up once. This chain links TRBV13 with TRBJ1-5, with a tentative D call TRBD1 (6 bases). The CDR3 runs 15 residues. V was trimmed by 0 bases and J by 6 bases, leaving 12 bases between them. Germline V gives CDR1 PRHDT, CDR2 FYEKMQ (reference sequence). The DNA for the CDR3 is TGTGCCAGCAGCTTAGGGCAGGGGATTGGTCAGCCCCAGCATTTT. It encodes CASSLGQGIGQPQHF.

DNA for the CDR3: TGTGCCAGCAGCTTGAAGTTTAGGCGGGGACCGCCCCATACGCAGTATTTT. It translates to CASSLKFRRGPPHTQYF. V gene TRBV5-6 combines with J gene TRBJ2-3; TRBD2 might be the D (6 bases). CDR1 and CDR2 from the germline V gene are SGHDT and YYEEEE. The CDR3 totals 17 residues. V dropped 1 base and J dropped 7 bases, with 22 bases sitting between them.

The chain couples TRBV30 to TRBJ2-1, with 9 bases fitting TRBD1. Germline loops: CDR1 GTSNPN, CDR2 SVGIG (reference sequence). The ends lost 8 bases at V and 7 bases at J; junction bases unmatched: 3. The CDR3 covers 11 residues. The CDR3 reads CAGDRENEQFF. The CDR3 DNA is TGTGCCGGGGACAGGGAAAATGAGCAGTTCTTC. The full variable domain, with the rest looked up from reference TRBV30 and TRBJ2-1, is SQTIHQWPATLVQPVGSPLSLECTVEGTSNPNLYWYRQAAGRGLQLLFYSVGIGQISSEVPQNLSASRPQDRQFILSSKKLLLSDSGFYLCAGDRENEQFFGPGTRLTVL.

The chain links TRBV7-9 to TRBJ2-1; 7 bases align to TRBD2. CDR3 length: 16 amino acids. Looked up from germline, CDR1 is SEHNR and CDR2 is FQNEAQ (reference sequence). V lost 5 bases, J lost 3 bases, and 10 bases stayed unmatched. This CDR3 reads CASSPQSRGDYNEQFF. CDR3 in DNA: TGTGCCAGCAGCCCTCAGAGTCGGGGGGACTACAATGAGCAGTTCTTC.

This clone was recorded a few times. This chain connects TRBV7-9 to TRBJ1-2, with a tentative D call TRBD1 (5 bases). Germline values: CDR1 SEHNR, CDR2 FQNEAQ (reference sequence). The CDR3 is 14 residues long. V was shortened by 5 bases and J by 14 bases, with 24 bases between the two germline ends. CDR3: CASSPGRNPYVGTF. In DNA, the CDR3 is TGTGCCAGCAGCCCGGGACGGAATCCCTATGTGGGAACCTTC.

As regards this clone: A junction end diverges from the germline sequence, so it may reflect a read error. The chain is built from TRBV13 and TRBJ1-2; D is unresolved. The germline V gene has CDR1 PRHDT and CDR2 FYEKMQ (reference sequence). The CDR3 totals 14 residues. CDR3 in amino acids: CASSLGRGNFGYTF. DNA of the CDR3: TGTGCCAGCAGCTTAGGGCGCGGCAACTTTGGCTACACCTTC.

V is TRBV7-9 and J is TRBJ1-1; tentative D call: TRBD1 (5 bases). The germline V and J ends were trimmed by 8 bases and 6 bases, with 10 bases remaining between them. The CDR3 has 11 residues. Germline V gene lookup returns CDR1 SEHNR and CDR2 FQNEAQ (reference sequence). CDR3 sequence (DNA): TGTGCCAGCGCCCAGGGCCCTGAAGCTTTCTTT. It specifies CASAQGPEAFF.

As DNA, the CDR3 is TGCGCCAGCAGCTTGGCCCCCGCTATTCGACAGGGAGCTGAAGCTTTCTTT. Translated: CASSLAPAIRQGAEAFF. The J gene is TRBJ1-1, the V gene TRBV5-1, with 7 bases aligning to TRBD1. The CDR3 is made up of 17 amino acids. Trimming removed 0 bases from V and 6 bases from J; junction bases left unmatched: 14. CDR1 and CDR2 (germline): SGHRS, YFSETQ.

V and J are TRBV29-1 and TRBJ1-1; D unclear. Germline loops: CDR1 SQVTM, CDR2 ANQGSEA. The CDR3 contains 12 residues. Trimming cost V 5 bases and J 4 bases, with 11 bases left between them. The CDR3 sequence is CSVSSRGTEAFF. The CDR3 DNA follows: TGCAGCGTTAGCAGTAGAGGCACTGAAGCTTTCTTT.

The rearrangement links TRBV2 to TRBJ2-5, with a tentative D call TRBD2 (5 bases). This CDR3 is 12 amino acids long. Germline V gives CDR1 SNHLY, CDR2 FYNNEI. Between the trimmed V and J ends, which lost 3 bases and 7 bases, there was a span of 9 bases. The CDR3: CASSDGGSTQYF. The CDR3, as DNA: TGTGCCAGCAGTGATGGCGGGTCGACCCAGTACTTC.

The chain recombines TRBV10-2 with TRBJ2-5, with 8 bases aligning to TRBD2. The germline V gene encodes CDR1 WSHSY and CDR2 SAAADI. This CDR3 comprises 15 residues. The J segment lost 2 bases and the V segment lost 1 base, leaving 3 bases of the junction unmatched. The CDR3 loop reads CASSELTSGQETQYF. DNA for the CDR3: TGCGCCAGCAGTGAGTTAACTAGCGGACAAGAGACCCAGTACTTC.

The J gene is TRBJ2-1, the V gene TRBV7-2; D is uncertain. The V and J ends lost 5 bases and 9 bases respectively, with 14 bases between them. The CDR3 is 13 amino acids. Germline V gene lookup returns CDR1 SGHTA and CDR2 FQGNSA. The CDR3 is CASSPPGLTEQFF. The CDR3 nucleotides read TGTGCCAGCAGCCCGCCGGGTCTAACTGAGCAGTTCTTC.

The J gene is TRBJ1-2, the V gene TRBV9; 10 bases align to TRBD1. Germline V CDR1 and CDR2: SGDLS, YYNGEE. This CDR3 contains 15 residues. After removal of 3 bases from V and 8 bases from J, the junction contained 10 bases not matched to a gene. CDR3 in amino acids: CASSATGGGRQGYTF. The CDR3, as DNA: TGTGCCAGCAGCGCGACAGGGGGCGGTCGTCAGGGCTACACCTTC.

The chain couples TRBV2 to TRBJ2-7; D may be TRBD1 or TRBD2 (5 bases each). This CDR3 is 16 amino acids long. Trimming removed 7 bases from V and 3 bases from J, with 22 bases in between. Germline CDR1 and CDR2: SNHLY and FYNNEI. The CDR3 DNA follows: TGTGCCAGCACTGGTGGGGACGGACCCCGAGGCTACGAGCAGTACTTC. Protein product: CASTGGDGPRGYEQYF.

This chain links TRBV6-5 with TRBJ2-7; D is possibly TRBD2 (5 bases). The germline V gene has CDR1 MNHEY and CDR2 SVGAGI. Trimming removed 5 bases from V and 2 bases from J, with 10 bases in between. The CDR3 covers 13 residues. The CDR3 nucleotides read TGTGCCAGCAGTGTCGACGGGGCCTACGAGCAGTACTTC. It specifies CASSVDGAYEQYF.

The V and J genes are TRBV6-5 and TRBJ1-2; 9 bases fit TRBD1. There are 14 residues in the CDR3. V dropped 6 bases and J dropped 6; count of bases not matched to a gene: 8. Germline CDR1 is MNHEY and CDR2 is SVGAGI. The CDR3 protein is CASSPDRDRDGYTF. CDR3 nucleotide sequence: TGTGCCAGCAGCCCCGACAGGGACAGGGATGGCTACACCTTC.

This clone was detected once. The chain links TRBV2 to TRBJ2-7, with 10 bases aligning to TRBD1. Germline V gene sequence: CDR1 SNHLY, CDR2 FYNNEI. The CDR3 length is 15 residues. V shed 0 bases, J shed 2 bases, and the junction held 1 base outside the gene matches. In DNA form, the CDR3 reads TGTGCCAGCAGTGAAGCCGGACAGGGGGCCTACGAGCAGTACTTC. Protein: CASSEAGQGAYEQYF.

A word on this clone: One junction end does not reproduce the germline sequence, and a read error may be involved. This chain links TRBV5-1 with TRBJ1-1; 7 bases align to TRBD1. The CDR3 consists of 16 residues. Germline values: CDR1 SGHRS, CDR2 YFSETQ. DNA for the CDR3: TGCGCCAGCAGCCCATACCCGACAGGGACGAACGCTGAAGCTTTCTTT. Translating gives CASSPYPTGTNAEAFF. Drawing the rest from reference TRBV5-1 and TRBJ1-1, the complete variable domain is KAGVTQTPRYLIKTRGQQVTLSCSPISGHRSVSWYQQTPGQGLQFLFEYFSETQRNKGNFPGRFSGRQFSNSRSEMNVSTLELGDSALYLCASSPYPTGTNAEAFFGQGTRLTVV.

This chain joins TRBV7-9 and TRBJ2-7, with D perhaps TRBD2 (5 bases). The CDR3 runs to 13 residues. Germline V gives CDR1 SEHNR, CDR2 FQNEAQ (reference sequence). V lost 2 bases and J lost 3, with 8 bases in between. The CDR3 region is CASSLTGNYEQYF. Here the CDR3 DNA reads TGTGCCAGCAGCTTAACCGGGAACTACGAGCAGTACTTC.

The rearrangement joins TRBV7-2 to TRBJ2-3; D is unclear. Trimming took 1 base from V and 1 from J, leaving 9 bases between them. CDR3 length equals 15 residues. The germline V gene has CDR1 SGHTA and CDR2 FQGNSA. The CDR3 DNA sequence: TGTGCCAGCAGCTTAGTGGGGTACCGCACAGATACGCAGTATTTT. It translates to CASSLVGYRTDTQYF. The full variable domain, its missing parts supplied by reference TRBV7-2 and TRBJ2-3, is GAGVSQSPSNKVTEKGKDVELRCDPISGHTALYWYRQSLGQGLEFLIYFQGNSAPDKSGLPSDRFSAERTGGSVSTLTIQRTQQEDSAVYLCASSLVGYRTDTQYFGPGTRLTVL.

The chain carries TRBV5-6 and TRBJ1-1, with D hard to call. The length of the CDR3 is 12 residues. V lost 5 bases to trimming and J lost 0 bases, with 5 bases between them. Germline-derived CDR1 and CDR2 are SGHDT and YYEEEE. The CDR3 loop is CASSWVNTEAFF. The CDR3 DNA sequence: TGTGCCAGCAGTTGGGTGAACACTGAAGCTTTCTTT.

V and J are TRBV9 and TRBJ2-7; either TRBD1 or TRBD2 may supply D (5 bases each). Trimming cost V 3 bases and J 2 bases, with 15 bases left between them. This CDR3 region has 15 residues. Germline V gene lookup returns CDR1 SGDLS and CDR2 YYNGEE. In DNA form, the CDR3 reads TGTGCCAGCAGCGAGCGGCAGGGACCGGCCTACGAGCAGTACTTC. Its protein product is CASSERQGPAYEQYF.